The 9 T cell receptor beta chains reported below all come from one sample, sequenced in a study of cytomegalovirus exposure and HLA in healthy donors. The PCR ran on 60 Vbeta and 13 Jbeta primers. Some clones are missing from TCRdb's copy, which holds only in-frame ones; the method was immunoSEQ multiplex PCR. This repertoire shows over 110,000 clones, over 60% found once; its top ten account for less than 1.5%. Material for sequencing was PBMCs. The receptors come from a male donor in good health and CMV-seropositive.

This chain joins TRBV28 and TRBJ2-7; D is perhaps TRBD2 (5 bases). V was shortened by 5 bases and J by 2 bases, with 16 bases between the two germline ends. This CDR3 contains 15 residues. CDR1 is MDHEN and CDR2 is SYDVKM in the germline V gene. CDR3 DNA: TGTGCCAGCAGTCCGGGGTGGGTTCCGGCCTACGAGCAGTACTTC. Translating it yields CASSPGWVPAYEQYF.

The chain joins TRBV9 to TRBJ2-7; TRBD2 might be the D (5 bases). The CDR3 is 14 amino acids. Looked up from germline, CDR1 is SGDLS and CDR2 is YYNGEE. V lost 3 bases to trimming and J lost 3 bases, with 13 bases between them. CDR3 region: CASSGGPGGYEQYF. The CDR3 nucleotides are TGTGCCAGCAGCGGAGGGCCGGGTGGCTACGAGCAGTACTTC.

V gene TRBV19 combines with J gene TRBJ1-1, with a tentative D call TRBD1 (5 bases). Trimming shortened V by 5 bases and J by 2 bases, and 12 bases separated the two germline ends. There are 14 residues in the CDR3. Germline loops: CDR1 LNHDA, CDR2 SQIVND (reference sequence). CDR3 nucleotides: TGTGCCAGTAGTCCCAGGGAAGGTAACACTGAAGCTTTCTTT. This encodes CASSPREGNTEAFF.

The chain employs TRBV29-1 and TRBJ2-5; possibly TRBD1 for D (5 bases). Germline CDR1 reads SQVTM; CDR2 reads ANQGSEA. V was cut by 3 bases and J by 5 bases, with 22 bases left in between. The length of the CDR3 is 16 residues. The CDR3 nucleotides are TGCAGCGTTGATTCGTGGCAGGGAACATCCTGGGAGACCCAGTACTTC. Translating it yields CSVDSWQGTSWETQYF.

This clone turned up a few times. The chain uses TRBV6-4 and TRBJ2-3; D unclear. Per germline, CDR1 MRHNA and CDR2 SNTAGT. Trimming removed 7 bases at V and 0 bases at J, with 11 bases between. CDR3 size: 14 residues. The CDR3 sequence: CASKLTSSTDTQYF. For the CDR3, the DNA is TGTGCCAGCAAACTTACTTCTAGCACAGATACGCAGTATTTT.

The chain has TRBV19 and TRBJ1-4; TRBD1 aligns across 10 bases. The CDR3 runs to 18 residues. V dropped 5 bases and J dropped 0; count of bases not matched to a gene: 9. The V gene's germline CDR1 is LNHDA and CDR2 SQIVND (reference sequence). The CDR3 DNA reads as TGTGCCAGTAGTCAGGACAGGGGGGGGACGGCAACTAATGAAAAACTGTTTTTT. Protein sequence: CASSQDRGGTATNEKLFF.

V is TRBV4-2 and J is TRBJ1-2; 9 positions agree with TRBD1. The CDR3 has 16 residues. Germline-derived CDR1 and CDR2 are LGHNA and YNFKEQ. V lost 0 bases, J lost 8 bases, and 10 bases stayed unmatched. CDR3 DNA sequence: TGTGCCAGCAGCCAAGATGAGGGGGATACAGGGGGCGGCTACACCTTC. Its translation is CASSQDEGDTGGGYTF.

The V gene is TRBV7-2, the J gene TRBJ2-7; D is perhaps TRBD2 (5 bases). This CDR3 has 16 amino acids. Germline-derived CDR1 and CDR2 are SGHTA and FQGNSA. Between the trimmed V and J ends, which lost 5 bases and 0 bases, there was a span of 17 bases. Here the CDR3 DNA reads TGTGCCAGCAGCCCAAGCCGGGATGCTAGCTCCTACGAGCAGTACTTC. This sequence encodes CASSPSRDASSYEQYF.

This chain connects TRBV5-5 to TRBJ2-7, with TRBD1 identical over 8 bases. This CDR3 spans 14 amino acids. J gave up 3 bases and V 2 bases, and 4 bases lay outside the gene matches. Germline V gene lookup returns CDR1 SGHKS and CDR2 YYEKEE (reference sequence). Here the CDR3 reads CASSFGTGNYEQYF. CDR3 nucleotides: TGTGCCAGCAGCTTTGGGACAGGAAACTACGAGCAGTACTTC.